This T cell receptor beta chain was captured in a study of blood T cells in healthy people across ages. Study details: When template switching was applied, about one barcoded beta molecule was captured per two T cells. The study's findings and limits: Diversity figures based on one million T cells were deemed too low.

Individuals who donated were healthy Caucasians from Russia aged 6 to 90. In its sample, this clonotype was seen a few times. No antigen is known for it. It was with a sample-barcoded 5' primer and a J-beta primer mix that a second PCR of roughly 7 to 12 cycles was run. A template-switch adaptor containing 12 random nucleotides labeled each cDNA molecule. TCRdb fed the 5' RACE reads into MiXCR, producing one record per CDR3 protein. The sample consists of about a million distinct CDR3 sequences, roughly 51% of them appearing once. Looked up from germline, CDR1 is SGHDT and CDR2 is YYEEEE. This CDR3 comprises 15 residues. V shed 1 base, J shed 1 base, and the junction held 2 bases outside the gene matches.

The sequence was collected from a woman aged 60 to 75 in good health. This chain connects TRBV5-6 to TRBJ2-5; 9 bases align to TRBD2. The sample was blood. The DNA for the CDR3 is TGTGCCAGCAGCTTGACTAGCGGGTTCCAAGAGACCCAGTACTTC. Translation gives CASSLTSGFQETQYF.